The next 26 T cell receptor beta chains were all read from a single sample in a study of T cell responses to AZD1222 COVID-19 vaccine. Method: immunoSEQ multiplex PCR; TCRdb's copy keeps in-frame clones and lacks some. Among under 200,000 clones listed, 85% to 95% were seen once. Sample: peripheral blood, taken on day 0 of AZD1222 vaccination. The source is an adult in good health.

V and J are TRBV6-5 and TRBJ1-1; 7 nucleotides match TRBD1. The junction had 10 bases not matched to a gene; V was cut back by 6 bases and J by 6 bases. The CDR3 runs 14 residues. Germline-derived CDR1 and CDR2 are MNHEY and SVGAGI. This chain's CDR3 is CASSETGLAAEAFF. The CDR3, as DNA: TGTGCCAGCAGCGAGACAGGGTTGGCCGCTGAAGCTTTCTTT.

The rearrangement joins TRBV6-5 to TRBJ2-7; D call uncertain. This CDR3 region has 15 residues. From germline, CDR1 is MNHEY and CDR2 SVGAGI. The germline V and J ends were trimmed by 0 bases and 3 bases, with 12 bases remaining between them. CDR3 sequence (DNA): TGTGCCAGCAGTTACTCGATAGCAGCAAGCTACGAGCAGTACTTC. Amino acids: CASSYSIAASYEQYF.

The gene calls are TRBV7-2 and TRBJ2-5; 7 nucleotides agree with TRBD2. The germline CDR1 and CDR2 sequences are SGHTA and FQGNSA. V lost 4 bases to trimming and J lost 3 bases; unmatched junction nucleotides: 2. There are 13 residues in the CDR3. The CDR3 here is CASSSAGEETQYF. CDR3 coding DNA: TGTGCCAGCAGCTCGGCGGGGGAAGAGACCCAGTACTTC.

The rearrangement links TRBV5-1 to TRBJ2-1; D is unclear. The germline gives CDR1 SGHRS, CDR2 YFSETQ. CDR3 length: 11 amino acids. Between the trimmed V and J ends, which lost 0 bases and 8 bases, there was a span of 3 bases. CDR3 sequence: CASSLVDEQFF. The CDR3, as DNA: TGCGCCAGCAGCTTGGTGGATGAGCAGTTCTTC.

CDR3 in amino acids: CASSPTSGQFF. CDR3 nucleotides: TGTGCCAGCTCGCCGACTAGCGGGCAGTTCTTC. V usage is TRBV18 and J usage is TRBJ2-1, with TRBD2 matching 9 bases. J gave up 12 bases and V 6 bases, and 3 bases lay outside the gene matches. The CDR3 has 11 amino acids. Germline values: CDR1 KGHSH, CDR2 LQKENI.

This clone has only one observation. J is TRBJ2-3 and V is TRBV7-6; 9 nucleotides match TRBD2. Looked up from germline, CDR1 is SGHVS and CDR2 is FNYEAQ. With 1 base clipped from V and 5 bases from J, the junction kept 16 bases outside the gene matches. This CDR3 has 19 residues. CDR3 nucleotide sequence: TGTGCCAGCAGCTTAGTCGTGGGTGTGCCTAGCGGGATTGGAGATACGCAGTATTTT. Translated, it gives CASSLVVGVPSGIGDTQYF. Filled out from reference TRBV7-6 and TRBJ2-3, the complete variable domain reads GAGVSQSPRYKVTKRGQDVALRCDPISGHVSLYWYRQALGQGPEFLTYFNYEAQQDKSGLPNDRFSAERPEGSISTLTIQRTEQRDSAMYRCASSLVVGVPSGIGDTQYFGPGTRLTVL.

This chain uses TRBV4-1 with TRBJ1-2; D not resolved. The CDR3 has 17 amino acids. Germline CDR1 MGHRA, CDR2 YSYEKL. The germline V and J ends were trimmed by 0 bases and 3 bases, with 17 bases remaining between them. CDR3 bases: TGCGCCAGCAGCCAAGATCGTTTAAGGATTTCTGACTATGGCTACACCTTC. This gives the protein CASSQDRLRISDYGYTF.

The rearrangement joins TRBV11-3 to TRBJ2-2; D is possibly TRBD2 (6 bases). V was shortened by 1 base and J by 0 bases, with 9 bases between the two germline ends. Germline CDR1 is SGHNT and CDR2 is YENEEA. The CDR3 has 16 residues. In nucleotides, the CDR3 is TGTGCCAGCAGCTTAGCTCGCGGGGCGAACACCGGGGAGCTGTTTTTT. As protein: CASSLARGANTGELFF.

The genes are TRBV2 and TRBJ1-3, with no clear D. V was clipped by 4 bases and J by 0 bases, with 7 bases between them. CDR3 size: 14 residues. Germline V gene data show CDR1 as SNHLY and CDR2 as FYNNEI. Here the CDR3 DNA reads TGTGCCAGCAGTGTAGGCCGCTCTGGAAACACCATATATTTT. Amino acids: CASSVGRSGNTIYF.

This clone was seen once. The chain combines TRBV6-5 with TRBJ1-2; tentatively, D is TRBD1 (6 bases). CDR1 and CDR2 from the germline V gene are MNHEY and SVGAGI. The CDR3 has 14 amino acids. V dropped 11 bases and J dropped 13 bases, with 29 bases sitting between them. CDR3 in DNA: TGTGCCGCCATCCTACCCTGGGGGCGAATGCTTGGCACCTTC. Its translation: CAAILPWGRMLGTF.

V and J are TRBV6-5 and TRBJ1-2, with D unclear. The CDR3 is made up of 15 amino acids. The V gene's germline CDR1 is MNHEY and CDR2 SVGAGI. V was clipped by 0 bases and J by 2 bases, with 10 bases between them. The CDR3 loop is CASSYSRQRNYGYTF. The CDR3 region has the DNA TGTGCCAGCAGTTACTCACGGCAACGGAACTATGGCTACACCTTC.

Remarks on this clone: Germline is not matched at one junction end, which may reflect a read error. V and J are TRBV7-9 and TRBJ2-1; D uncertain. Germline CDR1 is SEHNR and CDR2 is FQNEAQ (reference sequence). The CDR3 runs to 11 residues. CDR3 residues: CATSPRGEQFF. The CDR3, as DNA: TGTGCCACCAGCCCACGTGGGGAGCAGTTCTTC.

The rearrangement links TRBV20-1 to TRBJ2-7; maybe TRBD1 (5 bases). Germline V gives CDR1 DFQATT, CDR2 SNEGSKA (reference sequence). Trimming cost V 3 bases and J 2 bases, with 17 bases left between them. The CDR3 covers 15 residues. The CDR3: CSASFQGIGPYEQYF. The CDR3 DNA sequence: TGCAGTGCTAGTTTTCAGGGAATCGGCCCCTACGAGCAGTACTTC.

The CDR3 DNA reads TGTGCCAGCAGCTTTTCCGGGGGCAGCACAGATACGCAGTATTTT. It is translated as CASSFSGGSTDTQYF. The V call is TRBV11-3, the J call TRBJ2-3; tentatively, D is TRBD1 or TRBD2 (6 bases each). V shed 3 bases and J shed 0 bases, with 10 bases lying between them. This CDR3 region has 15 residues. The germline CDR1 and CDR2 sequences are SGHNT and YENEEA.

The J gene is TRBJ2-5, the V gene TRBV13; D gene uncertain. The CDR3 has 12 residues. Per germline, CDR1 PRHDT and CDR2 FYEKMQ (reference sequence). V lost 5 bases, J lost 7 bases, and 11 bases lay in between. The DNA for the CDR3 is TGTGCCAGCAGCCATCAGCGAGGGACCCAGTACTTC. Its translation: CASSHQRGTQYF.

The chain has TRBV4-1 and TRBJ1-1, with 8 bases that match TRBD1. The CDR3 has 18 amino acids. V lost 1 base, J lost 7 bases, and 17 bases stayed unmatched. Germline CDR1 and CDR2: MGHRA and YSYEKL. CDR3 loop: CASSQVTGGRVVFSEAFF. CDR3 DNA sequence: TGCGCCAGCAGCCAAGTTACAGGGGGTCGCGTCGTTTTTAGTGAAGCTTTCTTT.

This clone was detected once. CDR3 sequence reads: CASSESDRTFYGYTF. As DNA, the CDR3 is TGCGCCAGCAGTGAGTCAGATAGAACGTTCTATGGCTACACCTTC. The J gene is TRBJ1-2, the V gene TRBV10-2; D is unclear. V was trimmed by 0 bases and J by 4 bases, leaving 12 bases between them. Per the germline V gene, CDR1 is WSHSY and CDR2 is SAAADI. The CDR3 is 15 residues long.

CDR3 sequence: CASSLQGNQPQHF. The CDR3 nucleotides are TGTGCCAGTAGTTTACAGGGTAATCAGCCCCAGCATTTT. V usage is TRBV19 and J usage is TRBJ1-5, with a tentative D call TRBD1 (6 bases). This CDR3 region has 13 residues. V dropped 5 bases and J dropped 4 bases, with 9 bases sitting between them. CDR1 and CDR2 from the germline V gene are LNHDA and SQIVND (reference sequence).

The chain combines TRBV5-5 with TRBJ1-5; no reliable D call. The CDR3 consists of 13 residues. Trimming pared 0 bases from V and 6 bases from J, leaving 7 bases between. Germline lookup yields CDR1 SGHKS and CDR2 YYEKEE (reference sequence). CDR3 residues: CASSLEWGQPQHF. DNA for the CDR3: TGTGCCAGCAGCTTGGAATGGGGTCAGCCCCAGCATTTT.

The gene calls are TRBV6-5 and TRBJ1-2; 9 positions agree with TRBD1. The V gene end was trimmed by 7 bases and the J gene end by 4 bases; junction bases not matched to a gene: 10. The CDR3 has 15 residues. Germline V gives CDR1 MNHEY, CDR2 SVGAGI. The CDR3 loop reads CASNRDRADLYGYTF. The CDR3 nucleotides are TGTGCCAGCAATAGGGACAGGGCGGACCTCTATGGCTACACCTTC.

The chain uses TRBV6-5 and TRBJ1-5, with 7 positions matching TRBD1. V dropped 8 bases and J dropped 3; count of bases not matched to a gene: 7. The germline V gene has CDR1 MNHEY and CDR2 SVGAGI. This CDR3 is 14 amino acids long. The CDR3 loop is CASGPTGDNQPQHF. Here the CDR3 DNA reads TGTGCCAGCGGCCCTACAGGGGACAATCAGCCCCAGCATTTT.

This chain connects TRBV12-3 or TRBV12-4 to TRBJ1-4, with D unresolved. The ends were cut back, 5 bases at V and 8 bases at J, with 9 bases in the middle. This CDR3 is built from 12 residues. CDR3 protein: CASSPPAEKLFF. The CDR3 nucleotides are TGTGCCAGCAGTCCCCCCGCGGAAAAACTGTTTTTT.

CDR3 coding DNA: TGTGCCAGCAGTCTTAGGGACCGACTTAATTCACCCCTCCACTTT. Residues: CASSLRDRLNSPLHF. The V and J genes are TRBV28 and TRBJ1-6; TRBD1 is a possible D gene (5 bases). V was shortened by 5 bases and J by 6 bases, with 14 bases between the two germline ends. Germline CDR1 is MDHEN and CDR2 is SYDVKM. The CDR3 covers 15 residues.

The chain is built from TRBV11-2 and TRBJ2-5; 12 bases are shared with TRBD2. Losses at the gene ends were 5 bases for V and 5 bases for J; bases not matched to a gene: 6. The CDR3 extends over 15 amino acids. Germline loops: CDR1 SGHAT, CDR2 FQNNGV. CDR3 in DNA: TGTGCCAGCAGCAGACTAGCGGGGGTAGGGGAGACCCAGTACTTC. Translation gives CASSRLAGVGETQYF.

The chain combines TRBV19 with TRBJ1-2; D is undetermined. The CDR3 loop spans 15 amino acids. V was clipped by 4 bases and J by 0 bases, with 12 bases between them. Germline V gives CDR1 LNHDA, CDR2 SQIVND (reference sequence). CDR3 nucleotide sequence: TGTGCCAGTAGTACCTCGACACCTCCTAACTATGGCTACACCTTC. Residues: CASSTSTPPNYGYTF.

The rearrangement joins TRBV4-1 to TRBJ1-1; the D is unclear. This CDR3 has 16 residues. V lost 4 bases and J 4 bases, leaving 19 bases between the germline ends. The germline gives CDR1 MGHRA, CDR2 YSYEKL. CDR3 in DNA: TGCGCCAGCAGCCCTCTGAGCCTTCGATCGGGCACTGAAGCTTTCTTT. Translated, it gives CASSPLSLRSGTEAFF.